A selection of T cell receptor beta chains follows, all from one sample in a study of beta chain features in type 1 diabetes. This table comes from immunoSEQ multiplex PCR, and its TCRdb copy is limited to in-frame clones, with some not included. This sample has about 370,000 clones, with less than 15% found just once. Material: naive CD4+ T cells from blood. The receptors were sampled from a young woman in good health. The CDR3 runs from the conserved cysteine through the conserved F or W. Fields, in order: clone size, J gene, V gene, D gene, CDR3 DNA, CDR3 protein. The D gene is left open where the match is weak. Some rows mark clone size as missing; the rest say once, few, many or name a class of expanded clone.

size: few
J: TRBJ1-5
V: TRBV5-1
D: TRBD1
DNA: TGCGCCAGCAGCCCGGACAGGGTAGAGCCCCAGCATTTT
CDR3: CASSPDRVEPQHF

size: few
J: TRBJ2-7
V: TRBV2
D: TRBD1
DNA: TGTGCCAGCATTAACAGGGGGCAAGGCTACGAGCAGTACTTC
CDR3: CASINRGQGYEQYF

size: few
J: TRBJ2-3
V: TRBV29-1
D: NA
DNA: TGCAGCGTGGCCCTGGCTAGGCCAGATACGCAGTATTTT
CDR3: CSVALARPDTQYF

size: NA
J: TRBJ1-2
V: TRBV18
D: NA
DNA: TGTGCCAGCTCACAGGCCCCCCGTCAGAGGCTGTGGGGCTACACCTTC
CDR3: CASSQAPRQRLWGYTF

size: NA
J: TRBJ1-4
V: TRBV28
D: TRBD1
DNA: TGTGCCAGCAGCTCGACAGGGAGAAAACTGTTTTTT
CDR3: CASSSTGRKLFF

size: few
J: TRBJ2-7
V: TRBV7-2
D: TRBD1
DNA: TGTGCCAGCAGCCGCTGGACAGGGACAAACGAGCAGTACTTC
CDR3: CASSRWTGTNEQYF

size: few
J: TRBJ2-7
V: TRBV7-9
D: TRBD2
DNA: TGTGCCAGCAGCGTCCCGAGCGGGAGGGCCACCTACGAGCAGTACTTC
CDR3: CASSVPSGRATYEQYF

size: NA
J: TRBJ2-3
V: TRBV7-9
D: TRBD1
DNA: TGTGCCAGCAGTACCGGCTCGCATGGGACAGGGGGCACAGATACGCAGTATTTT
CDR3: CASSTGSHGTGGTDTQYF

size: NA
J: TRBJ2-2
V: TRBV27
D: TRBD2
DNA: TGTGCCAGCCCCCATGGCGGGGGAGTCACCGGGGAGCTGTTTTTT
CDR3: CASPHGGGVTGELFF

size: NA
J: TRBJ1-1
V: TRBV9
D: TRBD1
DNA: TGTGCCAGCAGCGTAGCGGCAGGGGGTTATACTGAAGCTTTCTTT
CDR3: CASSVAAGGYTEAFF

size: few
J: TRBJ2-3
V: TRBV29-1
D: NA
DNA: TGCAGCGTGGAGGGTGGCACAGATACGCAGTATTTT
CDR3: CSVEGGTDTQYF

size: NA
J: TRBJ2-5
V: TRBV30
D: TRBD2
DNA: TGTGCCTGGAGTGGCGGACTAGCGGGAAGCAACCAGTACTTC
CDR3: CAWSGGLAGSNQYF

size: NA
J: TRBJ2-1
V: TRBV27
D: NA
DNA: TGTGCCAGCAGTTTATGGGCTAGCTCGTCCTACAATGAGCAGTTCTTC
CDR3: CASSLWASSSYNEQFF

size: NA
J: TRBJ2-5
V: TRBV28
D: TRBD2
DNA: TGTGCCAGCAGACCCCCTAGCGGCCAAGAGACCCAGTACTTC
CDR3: CASRPPSGQETQYF

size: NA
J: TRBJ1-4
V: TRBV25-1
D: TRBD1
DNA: TGTGCCAGCAGTGCGACAGGGCCTAATGAAAAACTGTTTTTT
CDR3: CASSATGPNEKLFF

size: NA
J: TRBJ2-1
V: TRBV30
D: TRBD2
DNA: TGTGCCTGGACCGAGCGGGGGAGCTCCTACAATGAGCAGTTCTTC
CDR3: CAWTERGSSYNEQFF